The rows below give T cell receptor beta chains drawn from one sample of a study of OX40 agonist ivuxolimab in advanced cancers. Clones were sequenced by immunoSEQ multiplex PCR, and TCRdb holds only the in-frame ones, with some missing. Among under 15,000 clones listed, 87% were seen once. The specimen was CD4+ or CD8+ T cells sorted from blood, collected in a trial of the OX40 agonist ivuxolimab. The receptors were sampled from an adult with an advanced solid tumor such as melanoma, head and neck, liver or kidney cancer. The CDR3 runs from the conserved cysteine through the conserved F or W. Fields, in order: clone size, D gene, V gene, J gene, CDR3 DNA, CDR3 protein. A D gene is named only where the DNA matches it firmly. Size values are once, few and many counts, or a class for expanded clones, and some rows have none.

clone_size: NA
d_call: TRBD2
v_call: TRBV7-9
j_call: TRBJ2-7
cdr3_nt: TGTGCCAGCAGCCCCTTTCCGGGACTAGCGGCATACGAGCAGTACTTC
cdr3_aa: CASSPFPGLAAYEQYF

clone_size: NA
d_call: TRBD1
v_call: TRBV7-2
j_call: TRBJ2-5
cdr3_nt: TGTGCCAGCAGCCCGGGACAGGGTTGGAAGACCCAGTACTTC
cdr3_aa: CASSPGQGWKTQYF

clone_size: NA
d_call: TRBD2
v_call: TRBV30
j_call: TRBJ2-1
cdr3_nt: TGTGCCTGGAGTGTACTGAGGCTAGCGGACTACAATGAGCAGTTCTTC
cdr3_aa: CAWSVLRLADYNEQFF

clone_size: few
d_call: NA
v_call: TRBV19
j_call: TRBJ1-1
cdr3_nt: TGTGCCAGTAGTATCAGGAACACTGAAGCTTTCTTT
cdr3_aa: CASSIRNTEAFF

clone_size: NA
d_call: TRBD1
v_call: TRBV11-2
j_call: TRBJ2-7
cdr3_nt: TGTGCCAGCAGCTTAGTACGGACAGGGCCCCTCTACGAGCAGTACTTC
cdr3_aa: CASSLVRTGPLYEQYF

clone_size: NA
d_call: NA
v_call: TRBV5-1
j_call: TRBJ2-7
cdr3_nt: TGCGCCAGCAGCTTGTTCTGGGGCTCCTACGAGCAGTACTTC
cdr3_aa: CASSLFWGSYEQYF

clone_size: NA
d_call: TRBD2
v_call: TRBV2
j_call: TRBJ2-1
cdr3_nt: TGTGCCAGCAGTCCCACTAGCGGAGCGTACAATGAGCAGTTCTTC
cdr3_aa: CASSPTSGAYNEQFF

clone_size: NA
d_call: NA
v_call: TRBV6-5
j_call: TRBJ2-7
cdr3_nt: TGTGCCAGCAGTTACCCGGACCGACTCTACAACGAGCAGTACTTC
cdr3_aa: CASSYPDRLYNEQYF

clone_size: NA
d_call: TRBD2
v_call: TRBV10-2
j_call: TRBJ2-1
cdr3_nt: TGCGCCAGCAGTGGGCAGGCTGATAGCGGGAGTGAGCAGTTCTTC
cdr3_aa: CASSGQADSGSEQFF

clone_size: NA
d_call: TRBD2
v_call: TRBV11-3
j_call: TRBJ2-7
cdr3_nt: TGTGCCAGCAGCAAACGGGGGGACTACGAGCAGTACTTC
cdr3_aa: CASSKRGDYEQYF

clone_size: NA
d_call: TRBD1
v_call: TRBV6-5
j_call: TRBJ2-1
cdr3_nt: TGTGCCAGCAGCCCCGGGACAGGGCCAAATGAGCAGTTCTTC
cdr3_aa: CASSPGTGPNEQFF

clone_size: NA
d_call: NA
v_call: TRBV29-1
j_call: TRBJ2-1
cdr3_nt: TGCAGCGTTGAAGATCAGGGAAGAGGGCTTGAGCAGTTCTTC
cdr3_aa: CSVEDQGRGLEQFF

clone_size: NA
d_call: TRBD1
v_call: TRBV11-3
j_call: TRBJ2-5
cdr3_nt: TGTGCCAGCAGCTTAGGACAGGGGGGGGAGACCCAGTACTTC
cdr3_aa: CASSLGQGGETQYF

clone_size: NA
d_call: NA
v_call: TRBV7-9
j_call: TRBJ1-5
cdr3_nt: TGTGCCAGCAGCTTCGGGACTACGTCTTATCAGCCCCAGCATTTT
cdr3_aa: CASSFGTTSYQPQHF

clone_size: NA
d_call: TRBD2
v_call: TRBV4-1
j_call: TRBJ2-7
cdr3_nt: TGCGCCAGCAGCCAAGAAACCCTAGCGGGGGGCCAACACGAGCAGTACTTC
cdr3_aa: CASSQETLAGGQHEQYF

clone_size: NA
d_call: NA
v_call: TRBV25-1
j_call: TRBJ2-5
cdr3_nt: TGTGCCAGCAGTGGCTACAGGGAGGGAGCCCAAGAGACCCAGTACTTC
cdr3_aa: CASSGYREGAQETQYF

clone_size: NA
d_call: NA
v_call: TRBV7-9
j_call: TRBJ2-1
cdr3_nt: TGTGCCAGCAGCTCCACCACGGGAGACGCTGAGCAGTTCTTC
cdr3_aa: CASSSTTGDAEQFF

clone_size: NA
d_call: TRBD1
v_call: TRBV9
j_call: TRBJ1-2
cdr3_nt: TGTGCCAGCAGCGTAGGCCGGACAGGGCACTACTATGGCTACACCTTC
cdr3_aa: CASSVGRTGHYYGYTF